This T cell receptor (beta chain) was sequenced during a study of cytomegalovirus exposure and HLA in healthy donors. Study results and caveats: In vitro experiments confirmed that a few CMV-associated chains were specific for CMV antigens. On later analysis, the bulk of CMV-associated TCR beta chains appeared to be HLA-restricted.

The CDR3 has 18 residues. Trimming cost V 2 bases and J 0 bases, with 15 bases left between them. Germline loops: CDR1 SGDLS, CDR2 YYNGEE. Details on this clone: Its antigen is not identified.

A multiplex PCR was run with 60 Vbeta primers and 13 Jbeta primers. Sequenced by immunoSEQ multiplex PCR; TCRdb stores in-frame clones only, minus some. Of about 230,000 clones in the sample, 77% are singletons; the top ten hold less than 3.5%. The sample consisted of PBMCs. The chain couples TRBV9 to TRBJ2-6; D might be TRBD1 (6 bases). The source is a woman aged 55-69 years in good health and CMV-seropositive. CDR3 region: CASSVSGGHISGANVLTF. The CDR3 DNA follows: TGTGCCAGCAGCGTCAGTGGGGGCCACATCTCTGGGGCCAACGTCCTGACTTTC.